The 18 T cell receptor beta chains given below trace back to one sample, sequenced in a study of a mutant IDH1 vaccine in newly diagnosed glioma. Sequenced by immunoSEQ multiplex PCR; TCRdb stores in-frame clones only, minus some. The data show tens of thousands of clones, 84% seen once. Their specific antigens are unknown. The time point was: week 47, end of study. Each dose delivered 300 ug of mutant IDH1 20-mer peptide subcutaneously with imiquimod. Here the sequenced sample was PBMCs, taken from a glioma patient whose treatment included an IDH1 peptide vaccine. These receptors came from a woman under 40 with glioma. Some clones in this sample may be carry-over from other donors' samples.

The chain links TRBV5-1 to TRBJ2-5; D call uncertain. This CDR3 has 14 amino acids. CDR1 SGHRS and CDR2 YFSETQ come from the germline V gene. V dropped 0 bases and J dropped 0 bases, with 6 bases sitting between them. In DNA form, the CDR3 reads TGCGCCAGCAGCTTGGACGGATACCAAGAGACCCAGTACTTC. Translated, it gives CASSLDGYQETQYF.

This clone was detected only once. The chain has TRBV19 and TRBJ2-1; 11 nucleotides line up with TRBD2. V trimming: 5 bases; J trimming: 0 bases; junction bases outside the gene matches: 6. The CDR3 totals 17 residues. Germline V gene sequence: CDR1 LNHDA, CDR2 SQIVND (reference sequence). The DNA for the CDR3 is TGTGCCAGTAGTTCAAGGACTAGCGGGCCCTCCTACAATGAGCAGTTCTTC. It translates to CASSSRTSGPSYNEQFF.

CDR3 sequence reads: CASSPTGDLRYGYTF. Written as DNA, the CDR3 is TGTGCCAGCAGCCCTACAGGGGACCTGCGGTATGGCTACACCTTC. The rearrangement uses TRBV5-5 and TRBJ1-2; TRBD1 aligns across 7 bases. Trimming removed 4 bases from V and 5 bases from J; junction bases left unmatched: 11. The CDR3 loop spans 15 amino acids. Germline V gene data show CDR1 as SGHKS and CDR2 as YYEKEE (reference sequence).

The chain employs TRBV7-2 and TRBJ2-7, with no clear D. Germline lookup yields CDR1 SGHTA and CDR2 FQGNSA. The V end was cut by 3 bases, the J end by 4 bases, with 10 bases between. This CDR3 has 13 amino acids. This CDR3 is CASSLTYVYEQYF. The CDR3 bases are TGTGCCAGCAGCTTGACATACGTGTACGAGCAGTACTTC.

This sequence joins TRBV10-3 and TRBJ1-1; D possibly corresponds to TRBD1 (6 bases). The CDR3 runs to 16 residues. CDR1 ENHRY and CDR2 SYGVKD come from the germline V gene. V was clipped by 6 bases and J by 0 bases, with 17 bases between them. CDR3 bases: TGTGCCATCAGCTCCCATCCACAGGGCATGAACACTGAAGCTTTCTTT. Translation gives CAISSHPQGMNTEAFF.

In its sample, this clone was seen once. V usage is TRBV19 and J usage is TRBJ1-4; 7 bases align to TRBD1. V lost 9 bases, J lost 7 bases, and 11 bases stayed unmatched. This CDR3 contains 14 residues. In germline, CDR1 is LNHDA, CDR2 SQIVND (reference sequence). CDR3 amino acids: CASSPTGSGEKLFF. The CDR3 nucleotides are TGTGCCAGCTCCCCGACAGGGAGTGGTGAAAAACTGTTTTTT.

The V and J genes are TRBV5-5 and TRBJ1-4; the match to TRBD1 covers 9 bases. This CDR3 is 15 amino acids long. In germline, CDR1 is SGHKS, CDR2 YYEKEE (reference sequence). V shed 0 bases, J shed 5 bases, and the junction held 2 bases outside the gene matches. The CDR3 region has the DNA TGTGCCAGCAGCTTGGAAGACAGGGGGAATGAAAAACTGTTTTTT. It translates to CASSLEDRGNEKLFF.

The rearrangement joins TRBV7-9 to TRBJ2-7, with 9 bases identical to TRBD1. Trimming at V came to 2 bases and at J to 3 bases, leaving 8 bases not matched to a gene. Germline V lookup: CDR1 SEHNR, CDR2 FQNEAQ (reference sequence). The CDR3 is 16 amino acids. The CDR3 coding sequence is TGTGCCAGCAGCTTACCGGCTGACAGGGGGGACTACGAGCAGTACTTC. Its protein is CASSLPADRGDYEQYF. Based on the CDR3 plus reference TRBV7-9 and TRBJ2-7, the full variable domain is DTGVSQNPRHKITKRGQNVTFRCDPISEHNRLYWYRQTLGQGPEFLTYFQNEAQLEKSRLLSDRFSAERPKGSFSTLEIQRTEQGDSAMYLCASSLPADRGDYEQYFGPGTRLTVT.

Only one count was recorded for this clone. The rearrangement joins TRBV5-1 to TRBJ1-1; unclear D gene. CDR1 is SGHRS and CDR2 is YFSETQ in the germline V gene. The CDR3 totals 14 residues. Trimming removed 0 bases from V and 5 bases from J, with 11 bases in between. For the CDR3, the DNA is TGCGCCAGCAGCTTGGCAGTAACTGGAACTGAAGCTTTCTTT. It is translated as CASSLAVTGTEAFF.

J is TRBJ1-1 and V is TRBV4-1; 9 nucleotides line up with TRBD1. Germline trimming cut 1 base from V and 1 base from J; bases unmatched to any gene: 1. CDR3 length equals 15 residues. Germline V gene data show CDR1 as MGHRA and CDR2 as YSYEKL. This CDR3 is CASSQVTGGNTEAFF. The CDR3 DNA reads TGCGCCAGCAGCCAAGTGACAGGGGGGAACACTGAAGCTTTCTTT.

The chain uses TRBV29-1 and TRBJ2-3, with 8 nucleotides matching TRBD1. CDR3 size: 13 residues. Germline CDR1 SQVTM, CDR2 ANQGSEA. V shed 6 bases and J 4 bases; nucleotides not matched to a gene: 6. Here the CDR3 reads CSVPGQVADTQYF. The CDR3 DNA sequence: TGCAGCGTACCGGGACAGGTCGCAGATACGCAGTATTTT.

V usage is TRBV27 and J usage is TRBJ2-7, with TRBD1 matching 7 bases. V gave up 2 bases and J gave up 3 bases; unmatched junction bases: 1. Germline V lookup: CDR1 MNHEY, CDR2 SMNVEV (reference sequence). The CDR3 has 13 amino acids. The CDR3 region has the DNA TGTGCCAGCAGTTTAGGACAGGACTACGAGCAGTACTTC. Protein product: CASSLGQDYEQYF.

The chain combines TRBV5-6 with TRBJ2-7, with D possibly TRBD1 on 6 matching bases. The CDR3 loop spans 12 amino acids. The germline V gene encodes CDR1 SGHDT and CDR2 YYEEEE. V dropped 4 bases and J dropped 7 bases, with 12 bases sitting between them. The DNA for the CDR3 is TGTGCCAGCAGCAAGGGGGACGAGGAGCAGTACTTC. Protein: CASSKGDEEQYF.

The chain carries TRBV29-1 and TRBJ1-5; 9 bases map to TRBD1. The CDR3 extends over 15 amino acids. Unmatched junction bases numbered 11, after V lost 6 bases and J lost 5 bases. Germline V CDR1 and CDR2: SQVTM, ANQGSEA. The CDR3 DNA reads TGCAGCGTCGTGACCGGGACAGGGAGGGATCAGCCCCAGCATTTT. This codes for CSVVTGTGRDQPQHF. The variable domain in full, completed from reference TRBV29-1 and TRBJ1-5, reads SAVISQKPSRDICQRGTSLTIQCQVDSQVTMMFWYRQQPGQSLTLIATANQGSEATYESGFVIDKFPISRPNLTFSTLTVSNMSPEDSSIYLCSVVTGTGRDQPQHFGDGTRLSIL.

The chain combines TRBV5-4 with TRBJ2-1; 8 positions match TRBD1. Germline CDR1 is SGHNT and CDR2 is YYREEE (reference sequence). Trimming took 6 bases from V and 2 from J; bases not matched to a gene: 4. There are 14 residues in the CDR3. The CDR3 DNA reads as TGTGCCAGCATGGGGGGACAGGCCTACAATGAGCAGTTCTTC. It specifies CASMGGQAYNEQFF.

V gene TRBV29-1 combines with J gene TRBJ2-1, with 12 positions matching TRBD2. This CDR3 contains 13 residues. CDR1 is SQVTM and CDR2 is ANQGSEA in the germline V gene. With V trimmed by 7 bases and J by 9 bases, 7 bases remained unmatched. CDR3 in amino acids: CSGVSSGRGEQFF. In DNA form, the CDR3 reads TGCAGCGGAGTTTCTAGCGGGAGGGGTGAGCAGTTCTTC.

J is TRBJ2-5 and V is TRBV9; D not resolved. V was shortened by 4 bases and J by 7 bases, with 14 bases between the two germline ends. The CDR3 length is 13 residues. The germline V gene has CDR1 SGDLS and CDR2 YYNGEE. CDR3 amino acids: CASSFFLWGTQYF. CDR3 DNA: TGTGCCAGCAGCTTCTTCCTCTGGGGGACCCAGTACTTC.

V is TRBV29-1 and J is TRBJ1-1; D gene ambiguous. There are 11 residues in the CDR3. V was cut by 1 base and J by 6 bases, with 6 bases left in between. Looked up from germline, CDR1 is SQVTM and CDR2 is ANQGSEA. The DNA of the CDR3 is TGCAGCGTTGAAGGGCCAGCTGAAGCTTTCTTT. Its translation: CSVEGPAEAFF.